These 10 T cell receptor beta chains share one sample of origin, sequenced in a study of T cell repertoires in aging, cancer and after chemotherapy. Multiplex touch-down PCR with TRB-A/B primers amplified rearranged V-D-J TRB sequences. MiXCR was run by TCRdb on the multiplex PCR reads, yielding one entry per CDR3 protein. This table has roughly 1,800 distinct CDR3 sequences, approximately 20% appearing once. The template was genomic DNA from peripheral blood, not RNA. The sequencing sample was made of blood. Receptor source: a human donor with a blood cancer.

This clonotype is categorized as large. V and J are TRBV29-1 and TRBJ2-3; D gene ambiguous. The CDR3 has 13 amino acids. The V and J ends lost 3 bases and 0 bases respectively, with 7 bases between them. The germline gives CDR1 SQVTM, CDR2 ANQGSEA. The CDR3 DNA reads as TGCAGCGTTGATAGCTTTAGCACAGATACGCAGTATTTT. Protein sequence: CSVDSFSTDTQYF.

The chain has TRBV7-9 and TRBJ1-4, with 7 bases that match TRBD1. Germline CDR1 and CDR2: SEHNR and FQNEAQ (reference sequence). The CDR3 runs to 14 residues. Trimming took 6 bases from V and 4 from J; bases not matched to a gene: 5. The CDR3 protein is CASRPGQNNEKLFF. The DNA for the CDR3 is TGTGCCAGCAGGCCGGGACAGAATAATGAAAAACTGTTTTTT.

This clonotype was seen only a few times. The gene calls are TRBV20-1 and TRBJ2-7, with 10 bases lining up with TRBD2. Per the germline V gene, CDR1 is DFQATT and CDR2 is SNEGSKA (reference sequence). The CDR3 covers 16 residues. V lost 0 bases to trimming and J lost 0 bases; unmatched junction nucleotides: 5. In nucleotides, the CDR3 is TGCAGTGCTAGAGATCAGCGGGAGGGACTCTCCTACGAGCAGTACTTC. Protein: CSARDQREGLSYEQYF.

By frequency in the sample, this clonotype is medium-sized (0.01 to 0.1%). This chain joins TRBV5-1 and TRBJ2-7; D gene ambiguous. The V end lost 0 bases, the J end lost 6 bases, and 10 bases lay between the germline ends. Germline-derived CDR1 and CDR2 are SGHRS and YFSETQ. This CDR3 spans 13 amino acids. CDR3 in amino acids: CASSLAGRSEQYF. In nucleotides, the CDR3 is TGCGCCAGCAGCTTGGCTGGGCGCAGCGAGCAGTACTTC.

This clonotype is labeled medium-sized (0.01 to 0.1%). The rearrangement joins TRBV7-6 to TRBJ1-3; D is unresolved. V lost 5 bases and J 0 bases, leaving 14 bases between the germline ends. CDR3 length equals 16 residues. Germline-derived CDR1 and CDR2 are SGHVS and FNYEAQ. CDR3 sequence (DNA): TGTGCCAGCAGCCCTCCTAGCAGATCCTCTGGAAACACCATATATTTT. Translated, it gives CASSPPSRSSGNTIYF. Variable domain in full (rest from reference TRBV7-6 and TRBJ1-3): GAGVSQSPRYKVTKRGQDVALRCDPISGHVSLYWYRQALGQGPEFLTYFNYEAQQDKSGLPNDRFSAERPEGSISTLTIQRTEQRDSAMYRCASSPPSRSSGNTIYFGEGSWLTVV.

The V and J genes are TRBV28 and TRBJ1-6, with D possibly matching TRBD1 (5 bases). The germline V and J ends were trimmed by 6 bases and 0 bases, with 12 bases remaining between them. The germline V gene encodes CDR1 MDHEN and CDR2 SYDVKM. This CDR3 region has 16 residues. CDR3 DNA sequence: TGTGCCAGCAGACTGGGGGAGGCCTCCTATAATTCACCCCTCCACTTT. Translating gives CASRLGEASYNSPLHF.

The rearrangement joins TRBV11-1 to TRBJ2-2; D gene unclear. With 7 bases removed from V and 7 bases from J, the gap between germline ends came to 16 bases. The CDR3 runs 14 residues. Looked up from germline, CDR1 is SGHAT and CDR2 is FQDESV (reference sequence). The CDR3 spells CASTLARQGGELFF. DNA for the CDR3: TGTGCCAGCACCTTGGCACGACAAGGCGGGGAGCTGTTTTTT. The full variable domain, in which reference TRBV11-1 and TRBJ2-2 provide the parts outside the CDR3, is EAEVAQSPRYKITEKSQAVAFWCDPISGHATLYWYRQILGQGPELLVQFQDESVVDDSQLPKDRFSAERLKGVDSTLKIQPAELGDSAMYLCASTLARQGGELFFGEGSRLTVL.

This clonotype was seen only a few times. This chain joins TRBV5-1 and TRBJ2-7; 8 bases map to TRBD1. Germline-derived CDR1 and CDR2 are SGHRS and YFSETQ. V lost 2 bases, J lost 5 bases, and 6 bases stayed unmatched. This CDR3 is 14 amino acids long. The CDR3 sequence is CASSFGTGSNEQYF. The DNA of the CDR3 is TGCGCCAGCAGCTTCGGGACAGGTTCCAACGAGCAGTACTTC.

The chain uses TRBV7-9 and TRBJ1-3; D is uncertain. Deletions cut 2 bases from V and 4 bases from J, with 6 bases between. The CDR3 contains 13 residues. The germline CDR1 and CDR2 sequences are SEHNR and FQNEAQ (reference sequence). The CDR3 sequence: CASSLRQGNTIYF. The CDR3 nucleotides are TGTGCCAGCAGCTTAAGGCAGGGAAACACCATATATTTT.

By its share, this clonotype is medium-sized. The J gene is TRBJ1-2, the V gene TRBV5-4; no clear D gene. Deletions cut 0 bases from V and 4 bases from J, with 13 bases between. The CDR3 runs 15 residues. The germline CDR1 and CDR2 sequences are SGHNT and YYREEE (reference sequence). Written as DNA, the CDR3 is TGTGCCAGCAGCTTGGTCGGCGATCAGCTCTATGGCTACACCTTC. It is translated as CASSLVGDQLYGYTF. Based on the CDR3 plus reference TRBV5-4 and TRBJ1-2, the full variable domain is ETGVTQSPTHLIKTRGQQVTLRCSSQSGHNTVSWYQQALGQGPQFIFQYYREEENGRGNFPPRFSGLQFPNYSSELNVNALELDDSALYLCASSLVGDQLYGYTFGSGTRLTVV.